This T cell receptor beta chain was captured in a study of blood T cell repertoires in COVID-19. Using immunoSEQ multiplex PCR, the repertoire was profiled, and TCRdb retains in-frame clones only, with some absent. The sample includes almost 350,000 clones, roughly nine tenths seen only once; the top ten take under 5%. Germline CDR1 is LNHDA and CDR2 is SQIVND (reference sequence). Trimming removed 5 bases at V and 4 bases at J, with 24 bases between. CDR3 length equals 19 residues. One Seattle source followed patients from active infection through their disease course. This chain uses TRBV19 with TRBJ1-6; tentative D call: TRBD1 (5 bases). The TCR sequence derives from a woman aged 60-70 years with COVID-19, enrolled during active disease. The sequencing input was peripheral blood. The CDR3 coding sequence is TGTGCCAGTAGTGTCGACAGTGACACGAGCATGGGGTATAATTCACCCCTCCACTTT. Translation: CASSVDSDTSMGYNSPLHF.